These 11 T cell receptor beta chains originate from one sample sequenced in a study of tumor and adjacent non-tumor tissue in lung cancer. TCRbeta libraries were built with three rounds of nested PCR, modified from ARM-PCR. MiXCR was run by TCRdb on the multiplex PCR reads, yielding one entry per CDR3 protein. The data contain around 57,000 distinct CDR3 sequences, about 55% of them seen just once; the ten biggest clones take up about 30%. No cell sorting was done before RNA was extracted from the tissue. More than 3 cm separated this lung sample from the edge of the tumor. The source material was distant non-tumor lung tissue. The receptor set was obtained from a man between 65 and 85 years old with non-small cell lung cancer.

The chain is built from TRBV4-1 and TRBJ1-1, with 9 bases identical to TRBD1. CDR3 length equals 15 residues. CDR1 MGHRA and CDR2 YSYEKL come from the germline V gene. The chain's CDR3 is CAGSQGDRANTEAFF. The CDR3 region has the DNA TGCGCTGGCAGCCAAGGGGACAGGGCGAACACTGAAGCTTTCTTT.

There are many counts of this clonotype. This sequence joins TRBV6-1 and TRBJ2-7; TRBD2 agrees at 7 bases. The germline V gene has CDR1 MNHNS and CDR2 SASEGT. The J segment lost 6 bases and the V segment lost 8 bases, leaving 13 bases of the junction unmatched. The CDR3 sequence is 14 residues long. CDR3 coding DNA: TGTGCCAGCTCCCGAGCGGGGACGACGGGCGAGCAGTACTTC. It translates to CASSRAGTTGEQYF.

A note on this clonotype: This may be a read error: a much more frequent sequence differs by one nucleotide. The CDR3 ends on some other residue instead of the conserved phenylalanine or tryptophan, so this is likely a read error. This chain uses TRBV12-3 or TRBV12-4 with TRBJ2-7; TRBD1 is a possible D gene (7 bases). Deletions cut 2 bases from V and 7 bases from J, with 15 bases between. The CDR3 runs 14 residues. CDR3 nucleotide sequence: TGTGCCAGCAGTTTATTGGAGGGGGCTGGAGAGCAGTACTAC. Its protein product is CASSLLEGAGEQYY.

On this clonotype itself: A much larger clone lies one base from this, so it may be a read error. The chain is built from TRBV28 and TRBJ2-1; 8 nucleotides align to TRBD2. After removal of 7 bases from V and 4 bases from J, the junction contained 12 bases not matched to a gene. Germline CDR1 is MDHEN and CDR2 is SYDVKM. This CDR3 is built from 16 residues. CDR3 sequence: CASNSLTSGSYNEQFF. CDR3 nucleotides: TGTGCCAGCAATTCCCTTACCAGCGGGAGTTACAATGAGCAGTTCTTC.

This clonotype was detected many times. The CDR3 is CASSLGGYEQYF. In nucleotides, the CDR3 is TGTGCCAGCAGTTTAGGGGGCTACGAGCAGTACTTC. The V gene is TRBV28, the J gene TRBJ2-7, with D perhaps matching TRBD1 or TRBD2 (5 bases each). This CDR3 comprises 12 residues. CDR1 and CDR2 (germline): MDHEN, SYDVKM. The V and J ends lost 2 bases and 3 bases respectively, with 5 bases between them. The whole variable domain, remainder taken from reference TRBV28 and TRBJ2-7, is DVKVTQSSRYLVKRTGEKVFLECVQDMDHENMFWYRQDPGLGLRLIYFSYDVKMKEKGDIPEGYSVSREKKERFSLILESASTNQTSMYLCASSLGGYEQYFGPGTRLTVT.

This clonotype appeared many times. The chain has TRBV12-3 or TRBV12-4 and TRBJ2-1; 8 nucleotides align to TRBD2. Germline trimming cut 10 bases from V and 2 bases from J; bases unmatched to any gene: 10. The CDR3 is 15 residues long. The CDR3 DNA reads as TGTGCCACCGTGAGGGGACTAGAGGCCTACAATGAGCAGTTCTTC. It is translated as CATVRGLEAYNEQFF.

This clonotype was recorded once. The junction departs from germline at one end; a sequencing error may be responsible. V and J are TRBV10-2 and TRBJ2-2; a possible D gene is TRBD2 (6 bases). The CDR3 covers 16 residues. The germline V gene has CDR1 WSHSY and CDR2 SAAADI. The CDR3 DNA reads as TGCGCCAGCAGTGCGGGTAGCGGAATGAACACCGGGGAGCTGTCTTTT. Its protein product is CASSAGSGMNTGELSF.

A remark on this clonotype: No conserved phenylalanine or tryptophan is present at the end of the CDR3, so a read error is the likely explanation. The rearrangement links TRBV6-1 to TRBJ1-1; 8 bases map to TRBD1. V shed 6 bases, J shed 3 bases, and the junction held 3 bases outside the gene matches. This CDR3 region has 13 residues. Germline lookup yields CDR1 MNHNS and CDR2 SASEGT. The CDR3 DNA reads as TGTGCCAGCAGGGGGACAGGAGACACTGAAGCTTTCGTT. It is translated as CASRGTGDTEAFV.

A note on this clonotype: A much larger clone differs from this one at a single base, so this may be a read error. The rearrangement uses TRBV20-1 and TRBJ2-5; D might be TRBD1 (5 bases). V was clipped by 1 base and J by 5 bases, with 11 bases between them. The CDR3 contains 13 residues. Per germline, CDR1 DFQATT and CDR2 SNEGSKA (reference sequence). The CDR3 DNA reads as TGCAGTGCTAGAGTAGGGGTGCGGGAGACCCAGTACTTC. Translated, it gives CSARVGVRETQYF.

The sample holds many counts of this clonotype. The V gene is TRBV6-5, the J gene TRBJ2-1; TRBD2 aligns across 11 bases. Germline-derived CDR1 and CDR2 are MNHEY and SVGAGI. V lost 2 bases and J lost 6; bases outside the gene matches: 0. The CDR3 is made up of 14 amino acids. CDR3 protein: CASSYGTSGNEQFF. The CDR3 region has the DNA TGTGCCAGCAGTTACGGGACTAGCGGCAATGAGCAGTTCTTC.

In the case of this clonotype: A read error may explain this, as a much larger clone is one base away. The rearrangement joins TRBV12-3 or TRBV12-4 to TRBJ2-7; D is possibly TRBD1 or TRBD2 (5 bases each). The CDR3 is made up of 14 amino acids. This CDR3 reads CASSSGTSWSEEYF. DNA for the CDR3: TGTGCCAGCAGCTCCGGGACCTCCTGGAGCGAGGAGTACTTC.